This T cell receptor (beta chain) was sequenced in a study of shared clonotypes between healthy human individuals. At the level of the study: A couple of women and a few men aged 18 to 49 served as donors. Study results and limitations: Relative to clonotypes present in all four donors, those not shared had lower generation probabilities. The donor pool, a small one, limited the genetic and exposure-history diversity represented.

The CDR3 consists of 18 residues. Trimming removed 5 bases from V and 0 bases from J; junction bases left unmatched: 15. The germline V gene has CDR1 SGHVS and CDR2 FNYEAQ. In regard to this clone: Its antigen is currently unknown.

Repertoires were generated with immunoSEQ multiplex PCR, while TCRdb's copy carries only in-frame clones and drops some. Of approximately 2,300,000 clones in the sample, around 92% are singletons; the top ten hold roughly 0.34%. The gene calls are TRBV7-6 and TRBJ2-5; 7 positions match TRBD1. Input material: naive CD4+ T cells from PBMCs. Noted subset: CD45RA+ positively selected. The sequence was obtained from a man younger than 35 in good health. Some clones in this sample may be carry-over from other donors' samples. In nucleotides, the CDR3 is TGTGCCAGCAGCCACTATTTACGGGACAGAATGTACCAAGAGACCCAGTACTTC. Its protein product is CASSHYLRDRMYQETQYF.